This TCR beta chain was recorded in a study of cytomegalovirus exposure and HLA in healthy donors. Study-wide results and caveats: Some TCR beta chains (roughly 160 of them) were listed as cytomegalovirus-associated. Reports credit the classifier with highly specific, highly sensitive diagnosis of cytomegalovirus status. Presence/absence analyses treated sequencing depth as roughly uniform across donors. An observed cluster of highly shared sequence variants was recorded as a likely sequencing artifact.

Germline V gene lookup returns CDR1 SGHNT and CDR2 YYREEE (reference sequence). V lost 2 bases and J lost 5; bases outside the gene matches: 7. This CDR3 has 15 residues. The PCR used 60 Vbeta and 13 Jbeta primers. Generated by immunoSEQ multiplex PCR, the TCRdb table keeps only in-frame clones and is missing some. The sample contains about 170,000 clones, 80% to 90% of which appear only once. This clone was detected once. Antigen: not known. The sequence was collected from a woman younger than 35 in good health and CMV-seronegative. The chain recombines TRBV5-4 with TRBJ2-1; 7 positions agree with TRBD1. The source material was PBMCs. CDR3 region: CASSLGTEPNNEQFF. In DNA, the CDR3 is TGTGCCAGCAGCTTAGGGACAGAACCAAACAATGAGCAGTTCTTC.